This is a list of T cell receptor beta chains from one sample in a study of cytomegalovirus exposure and HLA in healthy donors. Assay used: immunoSEQ multiplex PCR; TCRdb lists only in-frame clones, some missing. The sample records 95,000 to 110,000 clones, roughly 70% being singletons. Sequencing used PBMCs. These receptors all stem from a middle-aged woman in good health and CMV-seropositive. The CDR3 runs from the conserved cysteine through the conserved F or W. D genes are given only for firm matches. Clone sizes are given selectively: once, few, many, or a class where the clone is expanded.

clone size	D gene	V gene	J gene	CDR3 DNA	CDR3 protein
-	TRBD2	TRBV6-5	TRBJ2-7	TGTGCCAGCACTCCTAGCGGGGGCTACGAGCAGTACTTC	CASTPSGGYEQYF
-	-	TRBV7-9	TRBJ2-5	TGTGCCAGCAGCTTGGTGACAGGAGAGACCCAGTACTTC	CASSLVTGETQYF
-	TRBD2	TRBV7-9	TRBJ2-5	TGTGCCAGCAACACCGGGACTAGCGGCCAAGAGACCCAGTACTTC	CASNTGTSGQETQYF
-	TRBD1	TRBV30	TRBJ1-2	TGTGCCTGGAGACAGGGGGGGAACTATGGCTACACCTTC	CAWRQGGNYGYTF
-	-	TRBV7-6	TRBJ2-2	TGTGCCAGCAGCTTAGCACAGAACACCGGGGAGCTGTTTTTT	CASSLAQNTGELFF
-	TRBD2	TRBV5-4	TRBJ2-7	TGTGCCAGCAGCGCTGGGGGGGTTGGCGGGTACGAGCAGTACTTC	CASSAGGVGGYEQYF
once	-	TRBV4-2	TRBJ1-1	TGTGCCAGCAGCCAAGAACTGACCCGAGGGAACACTGAAGCTTTCTTT	CASSQELTRGNTEAFF
-	-	TRBV19	TRBJ1-4	TGTGCCAGTAAACGAGCGGTAGCTGAAAAACTGTTTTTT	CASKRAVAEKLFF
-	TRBD1	TRBV5-1	TRBJ1-2	TGCGCCAGCAGCGGGGGACAGGGTGATAGCGGCTACACCTTC	CASSGGQGDSGYTF
-	-	TRBV21-1	TRBJ1-4	TGTGCCAGCAGCAACGGGACAGTCCCACCAACTAATGAAAAACTGTTTTTT	CASSNGTVPPTNEKLFF
once	-	TRBV18	TRBJ2-7	TGTGCCAGCTCACTACCGACAGGTCAGGGCGAGCAGTACTTC	CASSLPTGQGEQYF
-	TRBD2	TRBV27	TRBJ2-3	TGTGCCAGCACAGGACTAGCGGGGTTCACAGATACGCAGTATTTT	CASTGLAGFTDTQYF
-	TRBD1	TRBV4-1	TRBJ1-4	TGCGCCAGCAGCCAGGGCCCGGGACAGGGAGTCGAAAAACTGTTTTTT	CASSQGPGQGVEKLFF